This TCR beta chain was obtained from a study of regulatory T cells in long-lasting Graves disease. The germline V and J ends were trimmed by 5 bases and 2 bases, with 11 bases remaining between them. The CDR3 covers 13 residues. CDR1 is SGHRS, CDR2 YFSETQ, per germline. Combining iRepertoire HTBI primers with Arm-PCR of CDR3 regions, the authors built TCR beta libraries. A single record per CDR3 protein comes from TCRdb applying MiXCR to the multiplex PCR reads. The data contain about 660,000 distinct CDR3 sequences, around 32% of them singletons. Time point denoted: persistent/refractory GD, antithyroid drugs over 5 years with positive TRAb. PBMC RNA served as the TCR library source. The study's findings and limits: Gene preferences differed: TRBV28, TRBJ1-2, TRBJ2-5 in persistent cases.

Remarks on this clonotype: Antigen unknown.

Here the sequenced sample was peripheral blood mononuclear cells (PBMCs), taken when the disease was refractory, from a patient treated with antithyroid drugs. V and J are TRBV5-1 and TRBJ2-7, with D unresolved. The receptor comes from a female donor with Graves disease. The CDR3 loop is CASRPPEAYEQYF. As DNA, the CDR3 is TGCGCCAGCAGGCCGCCAGAGGCCTACGAGCAGTACTTC.